These T cell receptor beta chains were read from a single sample in a study of T cells after yellow fever vaccination. TCRdb fed the 5' RACE reads into MiXCR, producing one record per CDR3 protein. The sample lists 350,000 or so distinct CDR3 sequences; 8.1% were seen once. Specimen: PBMCs, collected about 41 days after the first yellow fever vaccination. Receptor source: a man between 18 and 29 years old who received the YFV17D yellow fever vaccine. The CDR3 runs from the conserved cysteine through the conserved F or W. The order of the fields is J gene, V gene, clone size, D gene, CDR3 protein, CDR3 DNA. A D gene is named only where the DNA matches it firmly. Part of the rows lack a size; the others show once, few, many or a class for expanded clones.

j_gene: TRBJ1-6; v_gene: TRBV20-1; abundance: few; d_gene: -; CDR3aa: CSARDRGQGWSPLHF; CDR3nt: TGCAGTGCTAGAGATCGGGGGCAGGGGTGGTCACCCCTCCACTTT
j_gene: TRBJ1-6; v_gene: TRBV4-3; abundance: -; d_gene: TRBD1; CDR3aa: CASSQAPPGQGNSPLHF; CDR3nt: TGCGCCAGCAGCCAAGCTCCTCCGGGACAGGGGAATTCACCCCTCCACTTT
j_gene: TRBJ2-5; v_gene: TRBV20-1; abundance: -; d_gene: -; CDR3aa: CSARRDSKRGTQYF; CDR3nt: TGCAGTGCTAGGCGGGACTCGAAGAGGGGGACCCAGTACTTC
j_gene: TRBJ1-1; v_gene: TRBV7-9; abundance: -; d_gene: -; CDR3aa: CASTSAPGRSNSEALFF; CDR3nt: TGTGCCAGCACCTCCGCCCCGGGAAGGTCCAACTCCGAAGCTCTCTTCTTT
j_gene: TRBJ2-5; v_gene: TRBV10-3; abundance: many; d_gene: -; CDR3aa: CAISEQGPETQYF; CDR3nt: TGTGCCATCAGTGAACAGGGACCTGAGACCCAGTACTTC
j_gene: TRBJ1-3; v_gene: TRBV7-2; abundance: few; d_gene: -; CDR3aa: CASSQGPSSGNTIYF; CDR3nt: TGTGCCAGCAGCCAGGGTCCTAGCTCTGGAAACACCATATATTTT
j_gene: TRBJ2-5; v_gene: TRBV20-1; abundance: few; d_gene: TRBD2; CDR3aa: CSARDGGDASGTQYF; CDR3nt: TGCAGTGCTAGAGATGGGGGGGACGCCTCAGGGACCCAGTACTTC
j_gene: TRBJ2-2; v_gene: TRBV7-9; abundance: few; d_gene: -; CDR3aa: CASSYPEYTGELFF; CDR3nt: TGTGCCAGCAGCTACCCTGAATACACCGGGGAGCTGTTTTTT
j_gene: TRBJ2-5; v_gene: TRBV5-1; abundance: -; d_gene: TRBD1; CDR3aa: CASSLDRQGTQYF; CDR3nt: TGCGCCAGCAGCTTGGATAGACAGGGAACCCAGTACTTC
j_gene: TRBJ1-1; v_gene: TRBV18; abundance: -; d_gene: -; CDR3aa: CASSPFVWGTSNTEAFF; CDR3nt: TGTGCCAGCTCACCTTTCGTTTGGGGGACCTCGAACACTGAAGCTTTCTTT
j_gene: TRBJ2-5; v_gene: TRBV27; abundance: -; d_gene: -; CDR3aa: CASSLRRGLETQYF; CDR3nt: TGTGCCAGCAGTTTACGGCGGGGGCTGGAGACCCAGTACTTC
j_gene: TRBJ2-1; v_gene: TRBV30; abundance: -; d_gene: -; CDR3aa: CAWRRDYNEQFF; CDR3nt: TGTGCCTGGAGGCGGGATTACAATGAGCAGTTCTTC
j_gene: TRBJ2-7; v_gene: TRBV7-9; abundance: few; d_gene: TRBD1; CDR3aa: CASSPRTGKAYEQYF; CDR3nt: TGTGCCAGCAGCCCTAGGACAGGAAAGGCCTACGAGCAGTACTTC
j_gene: TRBJ2-5; v_gene: TRBV11-2; abundance: few; d_gene: -; CDR3aa: CASSPRAYRLRETQYF; CDR3nt: TGTGCCAGCAGCCCTCGGGCCTATCGATTAAGAGAGACCCAGTACTTC
j_gene: TRBJ2-3; v_gene: TRBV6-2/TRBV6-3; abundance: few; d_gene: TRBD2; CDR3aa: CATLRGGREYF; CDR3nt: TGTGCCACCCTCCGGGGGGGCCGGGAGTATTTT
j_gene: TRBJ2-1; v_gene: TRBV6-5; abundance: few; d_gene: -; CDR3aa: CASSSPGPYNEQFF; CDR3nt: TGTGCCAGCAGTTCCCCTGGCCCCTACAATGAGCAGTTCTTC
j_gene: TRBJ2-2; v_gene: TRBV7-8; abundance: -; d_gene: TRBD1; CDR3aa: CASSLARGPGQGVTGELFF; CDR3nt: TGTGCCAGCAGCTTAGCTCGGGGCCCGGGACAGGGCGTCACCGGGGAGCTGTTTTTT
j_gene: TRBJ1-2; v_gene: TRBV7-2; abundance: few; d_gene: -; CDR3aa: CASSFGAGYTF; CDR3nt: TGTGCCAGCAGCTTTGGGGCTGGCTACACCTTC
j_gene: TRBJ2-3; v_gene: TRBV6-2/TRBV6-3; abundance: few; d_gene: TRBD1; CDR3aa: CASSYSAVISGTGFGTDTQYF; CDR3nt: TGTGCCAGCAGTTACTCGGCCGTGATTTCAGGGACAGGGTTTGGCACAGATACGCAGTATTTT
j_gene: TRBJ1-2; v_gene: TRBV19; abundance: many; d_gene: -; CDR3aa: CASKQGAYGYTF; CDR3nt: TGTGCCAGTAAACAGGGCGCCTATGGCTACACCTTC
j_gene: TRBJ2-3; v_gene: TRBV12-3/TRBV12-4; abundance: -; d_gene: -; CDR3aa: CASSLARLASDTQYF; CDR3nt: TGTGCCAGCAGTTTAGCGCGTCTAGCTTCAGATACGCAGTATTTT
j_gene: TRBJ1-1; v_gene: TRBV6-2/TRBV6-3; abundance: many; d_gene: -; CDR3aa: CASRQGTEAFF; CDR3nt: TGTGCCAGCCGTCAAGGCACTGAAGCTTTCTTT
j_gene: TRBJ1-6; v_gene: TRBV7-2; abundance: few; d_gene: TRBD1; CDR3aa: CASSLAGQGTPLHF; CDR3nt: TGTGCCAGCAGCTTAGCGGGACAGGGAACACCCCTCCACTTT
j_gene: TRBJ2-2; v_gene: TRBV12-3/TRBV12-4; abundance: -; d_gene: TRBD1; CDR3aa: CASSLRTGENTGELFF; CDR3nt: TGTGCCAGCAGTTTACGGACAGGGGAGAACACCGGGGAGCTGTTTTTT
j_gene: TRBJ2-1; v_gene: TRBV4-2; abundance: many; d_gene: -; CDR3aa: CASSQGYSGQFF; CDR3nt: TGTGCCAGCAGCCAAGGATATTCCGGGCAGTTCTTC
j_gene: TRBJ2-7; v_gene: TRBV20-1; abundance: -; d_gene: -; CDR3aa: CSARSPEGLRQYF; CDR3nt: TGCAGTGCTAGATCCCCCGAGGGGTTGCGGCAGTACTTC
j_gene: TRBJ2-2; v_gene: TRBV5-6; abundance: few; d_gene: TRBD1; CDR3aa: CASRYSGTGNTGELFF; CDR3nt: TGTGCCAGCCGATACTCCGGGACAGGGAACACCGGGGAGCTGTTTTTT
j_gene: TRBJ2-4; v_gene: TRBV5-1; abundance: few; d_gene: TRBD1; CDR3aa: CASSRQQGAGENIQYF; CDR3nt: TGCGCCAGCAGCCGGCAACAGGGGGCTGGGGAAAACATTCAGTACTTC
j_gene: TRBJ2-2; v_gene: TRBV20-1; abundance: few; d_gene: -; CDR3aa: CSAGTEVPGELFF; CDR3nt: TGCAGCGCCGGGACGGAAGTCCCCGGGGAGCTGTTTTTT
j_gene: TRBJ2-5; v_gene: TRBV4-1; abundance: many; d_gene: -; CDR3aa: CASSQVGGEETQYF; CDR3nt: TGCGCCAGCAGCCAAGTCGGCGGGGAAGAGACCCAGTACTTC
j_gene: TRBJ1-6; v_gene: TRBV7-9; abundance: many; d_gene: TRBD1; CDR3aa: CASSALDRGNSPLHF; CDR3nt: TGTGCCAGCAGCGCCCTGGACAGGGGAAATTCACCCCTCCACTTT
j_gene: TRBJ2-7; v_gene: TRBV11-2; abundance: many; d_gene: TRBD2; CDR3aa: CASSLVLAAHYEQYF; CDR3nt: TGTGCCAGCAGCTTAGTGCTAGCGGCCCACTACGAGCAGTACTTC
j_gene: TRBJ1-1; v_gene: TRBV12-3/TRBV12-4; abundance: -; d_gene: -; CDR3aa: CASSFGEENTEAFF; CDR3nt: TGTGCCAGCAGTTTCGGGGAAGAGAACACTGAAGCTTTCTTT
j_gene: TRBJ2-2; v_gene: TRBV4-3; abundance: -; d_gene: TRBD2; CDR3aa: CASSQISGGAVGELFF; CDR3nt: TGCGCCAGCAGCCAGATTAGCGGGGGGGCCGTTGGGGAGCTGTTTTTT
j_gene: TRBJ2-5; v_gene: TRBV29-1; abundance: many; d_gene: -; CDR3aa: CSALGGTAQETQYF; CDR3nt: TGCAGCGCCCTTGGGGGGACAGCACAAGAGACCCAGTACTTC
j_gene: TRBJ2-1; v_gene: TRBV23-1; abundance: -; d_gene: -; CDR3aa: CASSQNGLVSYNEQFF; CDR3nt: TGCGCCAGCAGTCAAAATGGACTGGTCTCCTACAATGAGCAGTTCTTC
j_gene: TRBJ2-5; v_gene: TRBV3-1; abundance: few; d_gene: TRBD1; CDR3aa: CASSQGGPGGQETQYF; CDR3nt: TGTGCCAGCAGCCAAGGGGGGCCAGGGGGACAAGAGACCCAGTACTTC
j_gene: TRBJ1-1; v_gene: TRBV6-2/TRBV6-3; abundance: few; d_gene: -; CDR3aa: CASSYAAGMTIMNTEAFF; CDR3nt: TGTGCCAGCAGTTACGCGGCAGGGATGACTATCATGAACACTGAAGCTTTCTTT
j_gene: TRBJ2-5; v_gene: TRBV11-2; abundance: -; d_gene: -; CDR3aa: CASSLGIGVGETQYF; CDR3nt: TGTGCCAGCAGCTTAGGTATCGGGGTAGGGGAGACCCAGTACTTC
j_gene: TRBJ2-2; v_gene: TRBV12-3/TRBV12-4; abundance: -; d_gene: -; CDR3aa: CASSSRLTNTGELFF; CDR3nt: TGTGCCAGCAGTTCGAGACTGACAAACACCGGGGAGCTGTTTTTT
j_gene: TRBJ1-1; v_gene: TRBV5-4; abundance: -; d_gene: TRBD1; CDR3aa: CACSTGTGLNTEAFF; CDR3nt: TGTGCCTGCAGCACGGGGACAGGCCTGAACACTGAAGCTTTCTTT
j_gene: TRBJ2-5; v_gene: TRBV19; abundance: few; d_gene: TRBD1; CDR3aa: CASSDPGTEETQYF; CDR3nt: TGTGCCAGTAGTGATCCCGGGACAGAAGAGACCCAGTACTTC
j_gene: TRBJ2-7; v_gene: TRBV6-1; abundance: few; d_gene: -; CDR3aa: CASSASGTSTYEQYF; CDR3nt: TGTGCCAGCAGTGCCTCCGGGACATCAACCTACGAGCAGTACTTC
j_gene: TRBJ2-7; v_gene: TRBV6-2/TRBV6-3; abundance: few; d_gene: TRBD1; CDR3aa: CASKQRRGQGEYEQYF; CDR3nt: TGTGCCAGCAAACAACGACGGGGACAGGGGGAATACGAGCAGTACTTC
j_gene: TRBJ1-5; v_gene: TRBV6-1; abundance: -; d_gene: -; CDR3aa: CASRRAGASNQPQHF; CDR3nt: TGTGCCAGCAGACGCGCCGGGGCTAGCAATCAGCCCCAGCATTTT
j_gene: TRBJ1-2; v_gene: TRBV18; abundance: few; d_gene: -; CDR3aa: CASSPPYGNYGYTF; CDR3nt: TGTGCCAGCTCACCACCCTACGGTAACTATGGCTACACCTTC